The present T cell receptor (beta chain) was sequenced within a study of T cell repertoires in cytomegalovirus infection. In its sample, this clonotype was seen a few times. The target antigen is unknown. The CDR3 runs to 15 residues. The J segment lost 6 bases and the V segment lost 4 bases, leaving 6 bases of the junction unmatched. Germline V gene lookup returns CDR1 MNHNS and CDR2 SASEGT. Findings and limits, study-wide: Of the TCR beta families, the public ones yielded a cumulative frequency that identified carriers of CMV plus the relevant HLA.

TCRdb independently ran MiXCR on the reads; one entry per CDR3 protein. The sample includes nearly 700,000 distinct CDR3 sequences, around a third of them seen just once. The TCR originated in a human donor in good health (CMV status not recorded). Some clones in this sample may be carry-over from other donors' samples. This material consisted of cultured PBMCs, taken from culture after CMV antigen stimulation. This chain joins TRBV6-1 and TRBJ2-1, with 10 bases matching TRBD2. CDR3 sequence reads: CASSARTSGRNEQFF. Written as DNA, the CDR3 is TGTGCCAGCAGTGCCCGGACTAGCGGACGCAATGAGCAGTTCTTC.